Reported below is one T cell receptor beta chain. The data stem from a study of T-cell memory formation after mild COVID-19. Trimming removed 8 bases from V and 4 bases from J, with 20 bases in between. The CDR3 length is 16 residues. Germline V gene lookup returns CDR1 MGHRA and CDR2 YSYEKL. One entry per CDR3 protein, called by TCRdb with MiXCR from the 5' RACE reads. Of roughly 410,000 distinct CDR3 sequences listed, around 24% are singletons. The TCR sequence derives from an adult woman who had mild COVID-19 (a few samples of this study predate the infection). Cell type and time point are not known. The material sequenced was PBMCs or a T cell subset sorted from them (not recorded which). The chain recombines TRBV4-1 with TRBJ2-2; D not certain. CDR3 region: CASRKPRGGGTGELFF. Written as DNA, the CDR3 is TGCGCCAGCCGAAAACCGAGAGGCGGCGGCACCGGGGAGCTGTTTTTT.